The following is a TCR beta chain sequence with its context. Its antigen has not been determined. The input lacks base qualities; no much larger clone sits a single base away. Patients with a history of autoimmune disease or receiving systemic immunosuppression were excluded from the trial. Peripheral blood for TCR sequencing was drawn from every dose cohort at baseline, at cycle 4 day 1 and at cycle 7 day 1. The samples were drawn from a first-in-human, open-label, multicenter phase I dose-escalation trial of ivuxolimab. Adults with locally advanced or metastatic head and neck squamous cell, hepatocellular, melanoma or renal cell carcinoma were enrolled in the trial. Before TCR sequencing, CD4+ and CD8+ T cells were separately sorted from peripheral blood. Per the germline V gene, MNHEY is the CDR1 and SVGAGI is the CDR2. Inclusive of the bounding cysteine and phenylalanine, the CDR3 is 11 residues long. Kept here is only the CDR3 DNA, which spans 33 bases and is read in frame from base 1. The V and J ends are trimmed by 0 bases and 5 bases, leaving 2 bases between them.

Genomic DNA was extracted from sorted cells for sequencing of the TCRbeta CDR3 region. The immunoSEQ Assay was used for sequencing of TCRbeta CDR3 regions. TCRdb took over this immuneACCESS table, retaining in-frame rearrangements with V and J assigned. Such tables are incomplete; in checked studies, under half of the missing clones stem from an unresolved V gene, and the remainder is unexplained. Counted in this sample were 15,000 to 20,000 clones; around four fifths of them appeared once. The ten most abundant clones make up 33% of the sample. The data derive from a study of OX40 agonist ivuxolimab in advanced cancers. Some background on the complete study: Ivuxolimab was a fully human IgG2 agonistic monoclonal antibody targeting the costimulatory receptor OX40 (CD134). Partial responses were achieved by three dose-escalation patients, of whom one had hepatocellular carcinoma and two had cutaneous melanoma. The paper reports the monotherapy dose-escalation portion (N = 52 patients) of the phase I ivuxolimab trial. In the dose-escalation cohort, 70% to 85% of patients were male, and the mean age was around 60 years, with a range of about 23 to 80. Prior anti-PD-1, anti-PD-L1 or anti-CTLA-4 therapy was permitted, and checkpoint inhibitors had been received by about two fifths of dose-escalation patients. Of the roughly 51 patients in dose escalation, around 19 had hepatocellular carcinoma, some 15 had melanoma, 9 had renal cell carcinoma and 9 had head and neck cancer. Peripheral TCRbeta sequencing aimed to test whether ivuxolimab altered TCR sequence diversity and caused clonal T-cell expansion. Intravenous ivuxolimab was administered to patients every 2 weeks at six dose levels: 0.01, 0.1, 0.3, 1.5, 3 and 10 mg/kg. General study outcomes and caveats: Partial responders in the 0.1-3.0 mg/kg groups had among the lowest normalized peripheral clonal expansion, especially among CD8+ T cells. After ivuxolimab, CD8+ T cells had more expanded clones than CD4+ T cells on average. Low levels of normalized T-cell clonal expansion were also seen in some nonresponding patients. The antigen specificity of the clonally expanded peripheral T cells was not determined. Clonal expansion of both CD4+ and CD8+ blood T cells was observed from baseline to week 6 at doses 0.1 to 3.0 mg/kg.

This clonotype was sampled from an adult with an advanced solid tumor such as melanoma, head and neck, liver or kidney cancer. Sequences were derived from CD4+ or CD8+ T cells sorted from blood, sampled in a trial of the OX40 agonist ivuxolimab. The chain links TRBV6-5 with TRBJ2-7; the D gene cannot be resolved reliably. The CDR3 is CASSYSNEQYF. The nucleotides read TGTGCCAGCAGTTACTCGAACGAGCAGTACTTC.